This T cell receptor beta chain was sequenced during a study of T-cell memory formation after mild COVID-19. Broader study findings: Mainly CM and EM harbored the contracting CD4+ clones; mainly EMRA harbored the CD8+ ones.

In regard to this clonotype: The antigen is undetermined.

Using its own MiXCR run on the 5' RACE reads, TCRdb lists one record per CDR3 protein. Of some 200,000 distinct CDR3 sequences listed, about 22% were seen once; the top ten hold roughly 24%. The germline gives CDR1 SEHNR, CDR2 FQNEAQ (reference sequence). The CDR3 length is 15 residues. V shed 2 bases, J shed 6 bases, and the junction held 6 bases outside the gene matches. What was sequenced was PBMCs or a T cell subset sorted from them (not recorded which). This chain links TRBV7-9 with TRBJ2-3, with 9 bases aligning to TRBD2. This clonotype was sampled from an adult woman who had mild COVID-19 (a few samples of this study predate the infection). Cell type and time point are not known. DNA for the CDR3: TGTGCCAGCAGCTTACGAGCGGGAGGCTGGGATACGCAGTATTTT. Translating it yields CASSLRAGGWDTQYF.